This TCR beta chain was sequenced in a study of T cell responses to AZD1222 COVID-19 vaccine. Study observations and caveats: Increased Spike-specific TCR breadth and depth were observed after two AZD1222 doses. The reported proportion of spike-specific TCRs targeting unmutated variant regions was nearly half.

Libraries were prepared by immunoSEQ multiplex PCR; TCRdb keeps only in-frame clonotypes and omits some of them. The sample carries more than 130,000 clones, 90% recorded once. With respect to this clone: As yet, its antigen is unknown.

The sample consisted of peripheral blood, taken on day 0 of AZD1222 vaccination. This TCR derives from an adult in good health.

The CDR3 here is CASSVTGQTNYGYTF. The CDR3 DNA is TGCGCCAGCAGCGTGACAGGCCAAACTAACTATGGCTACACCTTC. The rearrangement links TRBV5-1 to TRBJ1-2; D might be TRBD1 (6 bases). Germline V lookup: CDR1 SGHRS, CDR2 YFSETQ. The CDR3 loop spans 15 amino acids. V shed 4 bases and J shed 0 bases, with 13 bases lying between them.